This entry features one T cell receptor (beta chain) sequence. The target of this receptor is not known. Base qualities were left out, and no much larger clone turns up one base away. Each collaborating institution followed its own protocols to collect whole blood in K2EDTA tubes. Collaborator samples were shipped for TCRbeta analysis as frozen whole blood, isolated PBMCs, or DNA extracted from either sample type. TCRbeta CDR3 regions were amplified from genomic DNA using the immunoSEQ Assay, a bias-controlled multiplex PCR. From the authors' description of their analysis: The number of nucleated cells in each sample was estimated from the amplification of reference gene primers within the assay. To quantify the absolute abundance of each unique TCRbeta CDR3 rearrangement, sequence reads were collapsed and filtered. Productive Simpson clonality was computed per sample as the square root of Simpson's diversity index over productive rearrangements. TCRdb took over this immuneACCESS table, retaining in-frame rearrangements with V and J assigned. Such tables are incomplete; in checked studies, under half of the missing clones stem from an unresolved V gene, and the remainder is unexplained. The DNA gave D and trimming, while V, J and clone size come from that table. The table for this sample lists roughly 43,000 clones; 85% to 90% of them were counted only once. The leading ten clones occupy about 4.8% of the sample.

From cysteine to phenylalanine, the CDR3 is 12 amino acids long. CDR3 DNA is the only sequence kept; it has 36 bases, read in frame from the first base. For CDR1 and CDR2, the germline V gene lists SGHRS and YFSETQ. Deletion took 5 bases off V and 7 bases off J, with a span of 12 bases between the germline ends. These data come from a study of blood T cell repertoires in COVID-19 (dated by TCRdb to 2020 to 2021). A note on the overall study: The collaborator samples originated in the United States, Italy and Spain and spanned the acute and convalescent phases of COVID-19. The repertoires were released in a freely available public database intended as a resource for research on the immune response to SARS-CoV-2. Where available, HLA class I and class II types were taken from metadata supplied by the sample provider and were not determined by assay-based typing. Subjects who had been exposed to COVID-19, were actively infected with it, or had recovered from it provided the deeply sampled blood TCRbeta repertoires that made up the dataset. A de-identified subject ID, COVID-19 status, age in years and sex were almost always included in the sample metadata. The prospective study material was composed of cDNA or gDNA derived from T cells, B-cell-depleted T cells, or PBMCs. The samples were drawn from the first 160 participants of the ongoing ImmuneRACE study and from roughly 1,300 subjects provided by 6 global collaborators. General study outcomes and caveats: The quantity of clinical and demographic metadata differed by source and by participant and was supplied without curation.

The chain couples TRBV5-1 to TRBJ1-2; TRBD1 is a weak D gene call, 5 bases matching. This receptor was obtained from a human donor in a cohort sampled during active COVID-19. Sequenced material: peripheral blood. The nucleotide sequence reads TGCGCCAGCAGGGGGCAGGGTCGTGGCTACACCTTC. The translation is CASRGQGRGYTF. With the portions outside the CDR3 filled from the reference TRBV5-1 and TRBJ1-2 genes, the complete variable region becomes KAGVTQTPRYLIKTRGQQVTLSCSPISGHRSVSWYQQTPGQGLQFLFEYFSETQRNKGNFPGRFSGRQFSNSRSEMNVSTLELGDSALYLCASRGQGRGYTFGSGTRLTVV.